This passage covers 27 T cell receptor beta chains from one sample sequenced in a study of shared clonotypes between healthy human individuals (dated by TCRdb to 2018 to 2020). Libraries were prepared through the immunoSEQ multiplex PCR assay. Sourced from immuneACCESS, this table was stored by TCRdb with only in-frame sequences that have V and J called. A share of the clones is absent; for the studies checked, an unresolved V gene accounts for under half, and the remainder has no known explanation. The sample has about 1.1 million clones on record, more than 75% of them singletons. 0.6% to 0.7% of the sample comes from the top ten. The sequenced sample consisted of memory CD4+ T cells from PBMCs. What the cell subset or site label conveys for this sample: CD45RA-negative fraction. The receptors come from a young man in good health. Some clones in this sample may be carry-over from other donors' samples.

V and J are TRBV5-1 and TRBJ2-7; 11 positions match TRBD2. Trimming cost V 2 bases and J 5 bases; bases outside gene matches: 12. The CDR3 totals 17 residues. Germline CDR1 is SGHRS and CDR2 is YFSETQ. The CDR3 DNA reads as TGCGCCAGCAGCTTTGGGGGTAGCGGGAGGGCCGGGAACGAGCAGTACTTC. It encodes CASSFGGSGRAGNEQYF.

CDR3 DNA: TGTGCCAGCAGGCAGGGGACAGGGAGGGAGACGCAAGAGACCCAGTACTTC. Encoded protein: CASRQGTGRETQETQYF. The rearrangement links TRBV11-2 to TRBJ2-5; 9 nucleotides align to TRBD1. The V segment lost 6 bases and the J segment 2 bases; nucleotides outside the gene matches: 13. The CDR3 extends over 17 amino acids. Germline CDR1 and CDR2: SGHAT and FQNNGV.

Note on this clone: This likely reflects a read error, since a far larger clone is one base away. The CDR3 sequence: CASSPGRQNTEAFF. The CDR3 nucleotides are TGCGCCAGCAGCCCGGGACGGCAGAACACTGAAGCTTTCTTT. The gene calls are TRBV5-1 and TRBJ1-1; D perhaps matches TRBD1 (5 bases). Germline loops: CDR1 SGHRS, CDR2 YFSETQ. The V and J ends lost 4 bases and 1 base respectively, with 11 bases between them. The CDR3 has 14 amino acids.

On this clone itself: One junction end disagrees with the germline gene, perhaps due to a read error. V and J are TRBV5-1 and TRBJ2-1; 7 positions agree with TRBD2. Germline V CDR1 and CDR2: SGHRS, YFSETQ. This CDR3 is built from 15 residues. CDR3 residues: CASSDGGGAYNEQFF. The CDR3 DNA reads as TGTGCCAGCAGTGACGGGGGAGGGGCCTACAATGAGCAGTTCTTC. Based on the CDR3 plus reference TRBV5-1 and TRBJ2-1, the full variable domain is KAGVTQTPRYLIKTRGQQVTLSCSPISGHRSVSWYQQTPGQGLQFLFEYFSETQRNKGNFPGRFSGRQFSNSRSEMNVSTLELGDSALYLCASSDGGGAYNEQFFGPGTRLTVL.

This chain joins TRBV19 and TRBJ1-4, with unresolved D. Germline loops: CDR1 LNHDA, CDR2 SQIVND (reference sequence). The CDR3 is 16 residues long. The ends were cut back, 3 bases at V and 3 bases at J, with 14 bases in the middle. This CDR3 reads CASSIAPRRANEKLFF. CDR3 DNA sequence: TGTGCCAGTAGTATTGCCCCCCGACGGGCTAATGAAAAACTGTTTTTT. Drawing the rest from reference TRBV19 and TRBJ1-4, the complete variable domain is DGGITQSPKYLFRKEGQNVTLSCEQNLNHDAMYWYRQDPGQGLRLIYYSQIVNDFQKGDIAEGYSVSREKKESFPLTVTSAQKNPTAFYLCASSIAPRRANEKLFFGSGTQLSVL.

The CDR3 reads CASRRQGGPGELFF. The CDR3 region has the DNA TGTGCCAGCAGACGACAGGGAGGTCCCGGGGAGCTGTTTTTT. The gene calls are TRBV2 and TRBJ2-2; TRBD1 is a possible D gene (7 bases). Germline CDR1 reads SNHLY; CDR2 reads FYNNEI. The CDR3 contains 14 residues. The ends were cut back, 6 bases at V and 6 bases at J, with 14 bases in the middle.

This chain connects TRBV7-2 to TRBJ2-1; D might be TRBD2 (7 bases). CDR1 SGHTA and CDR2 FQGNSA come from the germline V gene. Trimming shortened V by 5 bases and J by 10 bases, and 21 bases separated the two germline ends. The CDR3 runs to 15 residues. CDR3 in amino acids: CASSQGRDLGGEQFF. The CDR3 DNA follows: TGTGCCAGCAGCCAGGGGAGGGACTTGGGTGGAGAGCAGTTCTTC.

The J gene is TRBJ2-4, the V gene TRBV28; TRBD1 matches 7 bases. The germline V gene has CDR1 MDHEN and CDR2 SYDVKM. The CDR3 length is 14 residues. Trimming removed 6 bases from V and 1 base from J; junction bases left unmatched: 3. CDR3 region: CASRGGGAKNIQYF. Here the CDR3 DNA reads TGTGCCAGCAGAGGGGGCGGCGCCAAAAACATTCAGTACTTC.

The chain has TRBV28 and TRBJ1-2, with a weak D call TRBD1 (6 bases). This CDR3 region has 12 residues. V was pared by 8 bases and J by 13 bases, with 20 bases between. In germline, CDR1 is MDHEN, CDR2 SYDVKM. The CDR3 spells CASYPPEGQVTF. The CDR3 DNA sequence: TGTGCCAGCTACCCTCCGGAGGGACAAGTCACCTTC.

This chain connects TRBV30 to TRBJ1-6; TRBD1 matches at 7 bases. Germline assignment: CDR1 GTSNPN and CDR2 SVGIG (reference sequence). The CDR3 has 16 residues. V shed 7 bases, J shed 7 bases, and the junction held 16 bases outside the gene matches. The CDR3 sequence is CALQPVPGGSNSPLHF. The CDR3 DNA follows: TGTGCCTTACAACCCGTTCCAGGGGGGTCAAATTCACCCCTCCACTTT.

CDR3 nucleotides: TGTGCCAGCAGCCCGAGATGGGGGGATACGCAGTATTTT. Protein sequence: CASSPRWGDTQYF. This rearrangement joins TRBV14 to TRBJ2-3, with D perhaps being TRBD1 or TRBD2 (5 bases each). The CDR3 totals 13 residues. CDR1 is SGHDN, CDR2 FVKESK, per germline. The V and J ends lost 4 bases and 6 bases respectively, with 11 bases between them.

The chain uses TRBV7-9 and TRBJ1-2; no firm D call. V dropped 4 bases and J dropped 4 bases, with 16 bases sitting between them. Germline CDR1 reads SEHNR; CDR2 reads FQNEAQ (reference sequence). CDR3 length equals 15 residues. CDR3 loop: CASSSHGPEGYGYTF. The CDR3 nucleotides are TGTGCCAGCAGCTCTCATGGGCCTGAGGGCTATGGCTACACCTTC.

The rearrangement uses TRBV6-5 and TRBJ1-1, with 8 bases that match TRBD1. The CDR3 is 15 amino acids. The J segment lost 6 bases and the V segment lost 2 bases, leaving 8 bases of the junction unmatched. Germline CDR1 reads MNHEY; CDR2 reads SVGAGI. CDR3 nucleotides: TGTGCCAGCAGTTACAACGTTCAGGGGGCATCTGAAGCTTTCTTT. Protein: CASSYNVQGASEAFF.

This chain connects TRBV27 to TRBJ2-7; perhaps TRBD2 as D (6 bases). Looked up from germline, CDR1 is MNHEY and CDR2 is SMNVEV (reference sequence). The CDR3 loop spans 13 amino acids. V dropped 7 bases and J dropped 4 bases, with 14 bases sitting between them. The CDR3 loop reads CASKASEEYEQYF. The DNA of the CDR3 is TGTGCCAGCAAGGCTAGCGAGGAGTACGAGCAGTACTTC.

This clone occurred once. This chain uses TRBV10-3 with TRBJ1-2; D not certain. V gave up 4 bases and J gave up 6 bases, with 6 bases separating them. The CDR3 is 11 residues long. From germline, CDR1 is ENHRY and CDR2 SYGVKD. CDR3 sequence (DNA): TGTGCCATCAGTGGGGGTAATGGCTACACCTTC. Protein: CAISGGNGYTF.

This rearrangement joins TRBV4-3 to TRBJ2-4, with D possibly being TRBD1 (5 bases). V was trimmed by 0 bases and J by 6 bases, leaving 9 bases between them. The CDR3 is 14 residues long. Germline CDR1 and CDR2: LGHNA and YSLEER. CDR3 protein: CASSQEGASNIQYF. CDR3 nucleotide sequence: TGCGCCAGCAGCCAAGAAGGGGCCTCAAACATTCAGTACTTC.

V is TRBV23-1 and J is TRBJ2-7, with TRBD1 matching 10 bases. TRBV23-1 is an open reading frame, and its role is uncertain. V was clipped by 5 bases and J by 5 bases; unmatched bases: 6. The CDR3 length is 14 residues. The CDR3 DNA reads as TGCGCCAGCAGTGCCCCGGGGACAGGGGACGAGCAGTACTTC. It codes for CASSAPGTGDEQYF.

CDR3 coding DNA: TGTGCCACCGCAGATAGACTAGCGGGAGCCTACAATGAGCAGTTCTTC. The encoded protein is CATADRLAGAYNEQFF. This chain connects TRBV10-3 to TRBJ2-1; TRBD2 matches at 12 bases. The V gene's germline CDR1 is ENHRY and CDR2 SYGVKD. Trimming at V came to 10 bases and at J to 2 bases, leaving 9 bases not matched to a gene. CDR3 size: 16 residues.

The chain is built from TRBV5-4 and TRBJ1-2; no clear D. From germline, CDR1 is SGHNT and CDR2 YYREEE (reference sequence). This CDR3 has 14 residues. Trimming took 5 bases from V and 1 from J, leaving 12 bases between them. The CDR3 protein is CASRMDGFNYGYTF. The CDR3 DNA sequence: TGTGCCAGCAGGATGGACGGATTTAACTATGGCTACACCTTC.

This clone was picked up many times. Other DNA sequences of this sample code for an identical CDR3. The chain links TRBV6-5 to TRBJ2-2, with D possibly matching TRBD2 (6 bases). The CDR3 contains 14 residues. V was clipped by 0 bases and J by 4 bases, with 6 bases between them. CDR1 MNHEY and CDR2 SVGAGI come from the germline V gene. The CDR3, as DNA: TGTGCCAGCAGTTACTCGCGGGGCACCGGGGAGCTGTTTTTT. Residues: CASSYSRGTGELFF.

On this clone itself: Being one base from a much bigger clone, this may be a read error. This chain uses TRBV30 with TRBJ1-5; 8 bases are shared with TRBD1. The tail of the sequence fits TRBJ2-3 better, so the J call may be wrong. CDR1 is GTSNPN, CDR2 SVGIG, per germline (reference sequence). The CDR3 extends over 16 amino acids. For the CDR3, the DNA is TGTGCCTGGACTCCCTTTGGGACAGGTTTTGGGCAGCCCCAGTATTTT. This translates into CAWTPFGTGFGQPQYF.

For this clone: One end of the junction does not line up with germline, which may come from a read error. The V gene is TRBV2, the J gene TRBJ2-7; the match to TRBD2 covers 11 bases. The germline CDR1 and CDR2 sequences are SNHLY and FYNNEI. The CDR3 length is 14 residues. This chain's CDR3 is CASSGLVAGGEQHF. The CDR3 DNA sequence: TGTGCCAGCAGTGGCTTGGTAGCGGGGGGGGAGCAGCACTTC.

The V call is TRBV5-3, the J call TRBJ2-5; D is possibly TRBD2 (6 bases). TRBV5-3 is an ORF; its function is uncertain. The CDR3 contains 13 residues. Deletions cut 1 base from V and 4 bases from J, with 8 bases between. CDR3 nucleotides: TGTGCCAGAAGCTTGCTACTAGCAGAGACCCAGTACTTC. Translation: CARSLLLAETQYF.

This rearrangement joins TRBV29-1 to TRBJ2-3; possible D gene TRBD2, 6 bases. Germline values: CDR1 SQVTM, CDR2 ANQGSEA. The CDR3 has 17 amino acids. Trimming removed 7 bases at V and 1 base at J, with 24 bases between. CDR3 coding DNA: TGCAGCGCACCCGCCGCCCGGGGGATGGGTCGCACAGATACGCAGTATTTT. It translates to CSAPAARGMGRTDTQYF.

V is TRBV4-3 and J is TRBJ2-3, with TRBD2 matching 8 bases. CDR1 LGHNA and CDR2 YSLEER come from the germline V gene. This CDR3 region has 14 residues. V lost 0 bases and J lost 4; bases outside the gene matches: 0. DNA of the CDR3: TGCGCCAGCAGCCAAGACGGGAGGGCAGATACGCAGTATTTT. As protein: CASSQDGRADTQYF.

The chain uses TRBV5-6 and TRBJ1-1; TRBD1 might be the D (5 bases). Trimming stripped 4 bases from V and 6 bases from J, with 16 bases between. The V gene's germline CDR1 is SGHDT and CDR2 YYEEEE. The CDR3 covers 14 residues. This CDR3 reads CASSLGRGSPEAFF. The CDR3 coding sequence is TGTGCCAGCAGCCTGGGGCGGGGAAGTCCTGAAGCTTTCTTT.

To note about this clone: This may stem from a read error, because a much larger clone lies one nucleotide away. The chain couples TRBV5-1 to TRBJ2-7; 11 bases match TRBD1. The CDR3 contains 15 residues. V dropped 4 bases and J dropped 3; count of bases not matched to a gene: 6. Germline lookup yields CDR1 SGHRS and CDR2 YFSETQ. CDR3 nucleotide sequence: TGCGCCAGCAGCACCGGGACAGGGGGAAGCTACGAGCAGTACTTC. Translated, it gives CASSTGTGGSYEQYF.